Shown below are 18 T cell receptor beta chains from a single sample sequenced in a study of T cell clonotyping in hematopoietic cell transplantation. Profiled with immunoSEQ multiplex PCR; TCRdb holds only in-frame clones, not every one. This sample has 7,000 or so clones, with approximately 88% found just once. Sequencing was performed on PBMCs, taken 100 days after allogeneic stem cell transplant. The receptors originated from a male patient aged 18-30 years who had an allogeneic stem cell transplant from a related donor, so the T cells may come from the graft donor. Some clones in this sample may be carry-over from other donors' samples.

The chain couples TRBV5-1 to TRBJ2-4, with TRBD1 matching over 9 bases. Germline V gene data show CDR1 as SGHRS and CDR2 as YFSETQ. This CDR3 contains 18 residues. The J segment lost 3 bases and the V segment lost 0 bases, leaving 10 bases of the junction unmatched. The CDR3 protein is CASSLGRDREFGKNIQYF. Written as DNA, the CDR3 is TGCGCCAGCAGCTTGGGTAGGGACAGGGAATTTGGCAAAAACATTCAGTACTTC.

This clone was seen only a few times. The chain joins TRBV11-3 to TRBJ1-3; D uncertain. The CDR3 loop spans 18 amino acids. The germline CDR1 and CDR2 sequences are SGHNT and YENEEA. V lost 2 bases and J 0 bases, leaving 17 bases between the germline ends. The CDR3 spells CASSLSNNDVYSGNTIYF. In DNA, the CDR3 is TGTGCCAGCAGCTTATCGAACAACGACGTTTACTCTGGAAACACCATATATTTT.

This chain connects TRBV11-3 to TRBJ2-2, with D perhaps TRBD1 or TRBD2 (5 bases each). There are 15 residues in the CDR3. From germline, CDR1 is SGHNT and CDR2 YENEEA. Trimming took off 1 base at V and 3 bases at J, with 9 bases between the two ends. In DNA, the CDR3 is TGTGCCAGCAGCTTAGCCGGGACCCACACCGGGGAGCTGTTTTTT. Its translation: CASSLAGTHTGELFF.

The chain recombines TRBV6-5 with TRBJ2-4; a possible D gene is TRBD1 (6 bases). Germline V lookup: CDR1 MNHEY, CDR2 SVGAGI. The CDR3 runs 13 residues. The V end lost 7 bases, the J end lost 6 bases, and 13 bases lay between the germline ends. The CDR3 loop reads CASTAQGTNIQYF. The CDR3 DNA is TGTGCCAGCACCGCACAGGGTACAAACATTCAGTACTTC.

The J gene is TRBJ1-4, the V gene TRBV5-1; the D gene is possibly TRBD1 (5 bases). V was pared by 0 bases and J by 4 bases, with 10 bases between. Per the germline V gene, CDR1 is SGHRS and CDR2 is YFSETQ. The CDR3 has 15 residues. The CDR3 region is CASSLGQGINEKLFF. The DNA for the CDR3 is TGCGCCAGCAGCTTGGGTCAGGGCATTAATGAAAAACTGTTTTTT.

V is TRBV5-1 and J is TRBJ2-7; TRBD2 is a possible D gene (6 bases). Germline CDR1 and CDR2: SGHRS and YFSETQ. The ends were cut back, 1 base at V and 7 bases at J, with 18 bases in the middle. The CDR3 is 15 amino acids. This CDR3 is CASSLSSGAVSEQYV. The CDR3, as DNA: TGCGCCAGCAGCTTGAGTTCGGGAGCGGTGAGTGAGCAGTACGTC.

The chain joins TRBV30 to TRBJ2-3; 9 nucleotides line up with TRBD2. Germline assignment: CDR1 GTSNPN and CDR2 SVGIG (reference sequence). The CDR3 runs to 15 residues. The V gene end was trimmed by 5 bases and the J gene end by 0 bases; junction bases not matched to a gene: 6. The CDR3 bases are TGTGCCTGGGCGGGAGGGAGCGCTAGCACAGATACGCAGTATTTT. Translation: CAWAGGSASTDTQYF.

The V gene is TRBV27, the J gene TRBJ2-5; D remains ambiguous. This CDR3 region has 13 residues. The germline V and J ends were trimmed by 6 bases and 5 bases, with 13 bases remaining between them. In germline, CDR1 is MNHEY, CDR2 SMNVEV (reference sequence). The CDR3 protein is CASSRSRWETQYF. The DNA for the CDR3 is TGTGCCAGCAGCCGCTCCCGTTGGGAGACCCAGTACTTC.

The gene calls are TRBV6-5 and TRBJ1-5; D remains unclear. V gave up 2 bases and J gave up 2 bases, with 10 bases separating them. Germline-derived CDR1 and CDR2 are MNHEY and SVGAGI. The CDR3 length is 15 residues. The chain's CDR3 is CASSYAGNGNQPQHF. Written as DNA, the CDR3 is TGTGCCAGCAGTTACGCCGGGAATGGCAATCAGCCCCAGCATTTT.

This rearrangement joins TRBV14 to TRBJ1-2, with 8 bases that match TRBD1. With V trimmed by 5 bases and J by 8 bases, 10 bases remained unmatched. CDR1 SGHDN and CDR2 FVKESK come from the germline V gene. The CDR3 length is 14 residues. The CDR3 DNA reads TGTGCCAGCAGCTCATCCAGGGGGCTAGGGGGCTACACCTTC. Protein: CASSSSRGLGGYTF.

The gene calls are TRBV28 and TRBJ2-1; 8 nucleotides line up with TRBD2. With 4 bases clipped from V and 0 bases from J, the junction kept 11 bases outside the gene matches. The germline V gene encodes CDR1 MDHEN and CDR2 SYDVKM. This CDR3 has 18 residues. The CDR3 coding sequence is TGTGCCAGCAGTTCCGGACTAGCTGGTGGGGGCTCCTACAATGAGCAGTTCTTC. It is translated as CASSSGLAGGGSYNEQFF.

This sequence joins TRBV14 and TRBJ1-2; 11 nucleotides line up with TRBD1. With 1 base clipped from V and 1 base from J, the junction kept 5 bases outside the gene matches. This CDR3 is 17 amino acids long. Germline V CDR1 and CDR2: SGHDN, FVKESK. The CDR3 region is CASSQGGQGVHNYGYTF. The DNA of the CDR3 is TGTGCCAGCAGCCAAGGGGGACAGGGGGTGCATAACTATGGCTACACCTTC.

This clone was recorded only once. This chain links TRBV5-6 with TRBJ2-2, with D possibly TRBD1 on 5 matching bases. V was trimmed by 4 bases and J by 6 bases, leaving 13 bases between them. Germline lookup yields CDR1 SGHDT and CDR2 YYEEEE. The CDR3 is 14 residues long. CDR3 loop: CASSPPPGSGELFF. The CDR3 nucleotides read TGTGCCAGCAGCCCTCCCCCAGGGTCCGGGGAGCTGTTTTTT.

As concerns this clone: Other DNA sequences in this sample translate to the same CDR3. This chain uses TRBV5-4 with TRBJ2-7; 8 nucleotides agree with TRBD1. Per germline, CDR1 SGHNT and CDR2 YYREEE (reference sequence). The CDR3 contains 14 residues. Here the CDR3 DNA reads TGCGCCAGCAGCATGGGACAGGCAACCTACGAGCAGTACGTC. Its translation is CASSMGQATYEQYV.

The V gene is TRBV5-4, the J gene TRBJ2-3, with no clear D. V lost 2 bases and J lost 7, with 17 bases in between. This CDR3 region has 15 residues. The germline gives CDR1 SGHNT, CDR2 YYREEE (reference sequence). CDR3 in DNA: TGTGCCAGCAGCTTCGGTCACTCTTCCTTTAATACGCAGTATTTT. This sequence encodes CASSFGHSSFNTQYF.

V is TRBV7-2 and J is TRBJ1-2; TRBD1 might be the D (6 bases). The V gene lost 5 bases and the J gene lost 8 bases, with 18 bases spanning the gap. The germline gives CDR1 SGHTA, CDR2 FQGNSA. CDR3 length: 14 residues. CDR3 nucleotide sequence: TGTGCCAGCAGCCCTAACCGCGCCCAGGGGGGCTACACCTTC. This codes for CASSPNRAQGGYTF. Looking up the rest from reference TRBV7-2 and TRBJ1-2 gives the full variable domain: GAGVSQSPSNKVTEKGKDVELRCDPISGHTALYWYRQSLGQGLEFLIYFQGNSAPDKSGLPSDRFSAERTGGSVSTLTIQRTQQEDSAVYLCASSPNRAQGGYTFGSGTRLTVV.

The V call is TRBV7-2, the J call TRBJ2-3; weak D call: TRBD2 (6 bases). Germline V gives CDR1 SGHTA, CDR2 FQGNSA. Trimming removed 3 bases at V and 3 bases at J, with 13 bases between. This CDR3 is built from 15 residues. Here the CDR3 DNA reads TGTGCCAGCAGCTTGTCGAGCGGGCGAACAGATACGCAGTATTTT. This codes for CASSLSSGRTDTQYF.

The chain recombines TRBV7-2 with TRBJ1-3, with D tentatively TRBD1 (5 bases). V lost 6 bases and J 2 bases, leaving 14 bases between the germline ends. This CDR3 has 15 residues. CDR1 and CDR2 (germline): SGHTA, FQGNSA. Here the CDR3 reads CASSSRVNPGNTIYF. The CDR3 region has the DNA TGTGCCAGCAGTTCCAGGGTTAACCCTGGAAACACCATATATTTT.